What follows are 8 T cell receptor beta chains derived from one specimen sequenced in a study of cytomegalovirus exposure and HLA in healthy donors. The study ran its PCR with 60 Vbeta and 13 Jbeta primers. Profiling relied on immunoSEQ multiplex PCR, and the TCRdb table lists in-frame clones only, not all of them. Among around 130,000 clones, 84% were seen once, and the ten largest hold 2% to 3%. Sequenced material: PBMCs. These receptor sequences come from a man aged 50 or older in good health and CMV-seronegative.

This chain links TRBV14 with TRBJ1-1; 9 bases agree with TRBD1. J lost 3 bases, V lost 4 bases, and 6 bases had no gene match. The CDR3 runs 15 residues. Germline values: CDR1 SGHDN, CDR2 FVKESK. Here the CDR3 DNA reads TGTGCCAGCAGCCCCCACAGGGGGCGGGACACTGAAGCTTTCTTT. Its protein is CASSPHRGRDTEAFF.

V gene TRBV23-1 combines with J gene TRBJ2-5; a weak D match, TRBD2 (5 bases). TRBV23-1 is an open reading frame whose function is uncertain. V was trimmed by 3 bases and J by 2 bases, leaving 10 bases between them. This CDR3 comprises 14 residues. CDR3 bases: TGCGCCAGCAGTCAGTATTGGGAGCAAGAGACCCAGTACTTC. It is translated as CASSQYWEQETQYF.

The rearrangement links TRBV4-2 to TRBJ2-3; 13 bases line up with TRBD2. Germline V gene lookup returns CDR1 LGHNA and CDR2 YNFKEQ. The CDR3 runs to 21 residues. The V gene end was trimmed by 0 bases and the J gene end by 2 bases; junction bases not matched to a gene: 14. The CDR3 nucleotides are TGTGCCAGCAGCCAAGATCAGCGACTAGCGGGGGGCCCTACCTCCACAGATACGCAGTATTTT. Translating gives CASSQDQRLAGGPTSTDTQYF.

The chain couples TRBV2 to TRBJ2-1; 7 bases match TRBD1. The CDR3 sequence is 10 residues long. J lost 10 bases, V lost 6 bases, and 0 bases had no gene match. Germline assignment: CDR1 SNHLY and CDR2 FYNNEI. For the CDR3, the DNA is TGTGCCAGCAGGACAGGGGAGCAGTTCTTC. Translation: CASRTGEQFF.

The genes are TRBV4-1 and TRBJ1-5; D remains unclear. This CDR3 has 15 amino acids. Trimming removed 2 bases from V and 0 bases from J, with 8 bases in between. CDR1 and CDR2 (germline): MGHRA, YSYEKL. In DNA form, the CDR3 reads TGCGCCAGCAGCCAACAGGATAATAGCAATCAGCCCCAGCATTTT. Amino acid sequence: CASSQQDNSNQPQHF.

The gene calls are TRBV27 and TRBJ2-7; no clear D. Trimming cost V 3 bases and J 4 bases, with 19 bases left between them. This CDR3 contains 16 residues. Looked up from germline, CDR1 is MNHEY and CDR2 is SMNVEV (reference sequence). The CDR3 loop is CASSFSKSHPWYEQYF. DNA of the CDR3: TGTGCCAGCAGTTTTTCCAAGTCACACCCATGGTACGAGCAGTACTTC.

The chain joins TRBV6-6 to TRBJ2-7; tentative D call: TRBD1 (6 bases). CDR3 length: 15 residues. Trimming took 5 bases from V and 6 from J, leaving 20 bases between them. Germline CDR1 and CDR2: MNHNY and SVGAGI (reference sequence). This chain's CDR3 is CASSHDRPATGEQYF. The CDR3 bases are TGTGCCAGCAGTCACGACAGGCCTGCTACGGGCGAGCAGTACTTC.

Only a few counts were recorded for this clone. The chain is built from TRBV5-8 and TRBJ2-7, with a weak D call TRBD1 (5 bases). Trimming shortened V by 7 bases and J by 2 bases, and 13 bases separated the two germline ends. The V gene's germline CDR1 is SGHTS and CDR2 YDEGEE. This CDR3 region has 13 residues. CDR3 in DNA: TGTGCCAGCTCCTCAGACAGCACCTACGAGCAGTACTTC. It encodes CASSSDSTYEQYF.